This TCR beta chain came from a study of glioma-infiltrating T cells after dendritic cell vaccination. As for the study in general: Dendritic cell vaccination trial patients had either newly diagnosed or recurrent glioblastoma. Between about 2002 and 2013, patients got autologous tumor lysate-pulsed dendritic cell vaccines. Whole-study findings and limits: Higher pretreatment TIL content predicted longer progression-free time and survival.

Primers: 60 V beta forward and 13 J beta reverse. Assay: immunoSEQ multiplex PCR; the TCRdb copy retains only in-frame clones and omits some. This repertoire shows just under 100,000 clones, 65% to 85% found once; its top ten account for 4.5% to 5.5%. The germline gives CDR1 MNHNS, CDR2 SASEGT. The length of the CDR3 is 15 residues. The ends were cut back, 6 bases at V and 1 base at J, with 13 bases in the middle. Turning to this clone: Its antigen is unidentified.

The time point: after dendritic cell vaccination, including at tumor progression/relapse. This specimen was blood, taken after dendritic cell vaccination. V and J are TRBV6-1 and TRBJ1-3; D call uncertain. This TCR came from a human donor with glioblastoma. The CDR3 DNA is TGTGCCAGCAGCCCATGGGCGGGGTCTGGAAACACCATATATTTT. As protein: CASSPWAGSGNTIYF.